This T cell receptor beta chain emerged from a study of Tregs in tolerant kidney transplant recipients (dated by TCRdb to the late 2010s). Regarding the complete study: The study used TCRbeta sequencing to identify donor-specific regulatory T cells before combined kidney and bone marrow transplantation, then tracked those cells after transplant. Several methods of expanding Tregs specific for an allogeneic donor were compared by TCRbeta repertoire sequencing in 3 healthy controls.

Broad study findings and their caveats: Biological reproducibility was not examined directly, but technical replication error appeared to be minimal. The study was constrained by small patient numbers, and validation of the findings is required in larger populations and under other immunosuppression protocols. The most biologically relevant and donor-specific TCRbeta repertoire appeared to be identified by expanding Tregs with activated donor B cells.

The CDR3 starts with the cysteine, ends with the phenylalanine, and has 16 residues. Here the CDR3 DNA is all that survives: 48 bases in frame from base 1. For TCRbeta CDR3 sequencing, genomic DNA was extracted from sorted cells using the QIAGEN DNeasy Blood and Tissue Kit. High-throughput TCRbeta CDR3 sequencing was carried out commercially through immunoSEQ, with PCR amplification with bias correction and internal controls included. The paper's data handling went like this. A unique productive TCRbeta sequence was defined by the CDR3 nucleotide sequence when primers matched, and otherwise by the CDR3 amino acid sequence together with the Vbeta and Jbeta genes. To correct for sorting error, sequences found in more than one sorted population at a frequency ratio of 2:1 or less were discarded, and the remaining shared sequences were assigned to the population with the higher frequency. Sequences were defined as donor-reactive when expanded at least 5-fold in CFSE-low cells versus unstimulated cells and present at a frequency of at least 0.01% in CFSE-low cells. Jensen-Shannon divergence, calculated on the top 100 TCRbeta sequences ranked by frequency, was used to quantify repertoire divergence. For any sample with multiple sequencing runs, sorting error was corrected in each run separately before the runs were pooled. TCRdb carries this immuneACCESS record with in-frame sequences only. Its versions omit some clonotypes, under half of them owing to an unresolved V gene in the studies checked, with the rest unexplained. V, J and clone size were drawn from that table, and D and trimming were deduced from the DNA. The sample table lists 200,000 to 300,000 clones, around 82% of them with a count of one. The ten largest account for 0.5% to 0.65% of the sample.

Thawed PBMCs were FACS-sorted into unstimulated Tregs (CD4+CD25+CD127-), CD4+ non-Tregs (CD4+CD25-), CD4 cells and CD8 cells. Healthy control blood came either as purchased buffy coats or from healthy volunteers. Healthy control blood was processed to PBMCs with a Ficoll density gradient and then cryopreserved, whereas patient PBMCs were collected both before and after transplant. This clone has a single count. No antigen is known for it. No much larger clonotype is one base removed from it; base qualities were not supplied. This sequence uses TRBV21-1 and TRBJ2-1; whether TRBD2, the table's D call, matches the DNA was not checked. TRBV21-1 is termed a pseudogene. The receptor was derived from a human donor in good health. Sequenced sample: CD4+ T cells from blood. CDR3 protein: CASSPRVSGRRDEQFF. The sequenced DNA: TGTGCCAGCAGCCCGCGGGTTAGCGGGAGGAGAGATGAGCAGTTCTTC.